This T cell receptor beta chain stems from a study of regulatory T cells in long-lasting Graves disease. Study-wide points: Persistent patients shared 2,741 public clonotypes among themselves. Newly diagnosed patients shared fewer, at about a thousand.

The time point denotes: newly diagnosed GD, antithyroid drugs for less than 3 months. RNA isolated from PBMCs was used to make the TCR library. To make TCR beta libraries, researchers used iRepertoire HTBI primers and Arm-PCR of CDR3 regions. TCRdb processed the multiplex PCR reads anew with MiXCR; each CDR3 protein has one entry. The data show about 610,000 distinct CDR3 sequences, 15% to 20% seen once. This CDR3 comprises 17 residues. With 4 bases clipped from V and 7 bases from J, the junction kept 14 bases outside the gene matches. Germline V CDR1 and CDR2: DFQATT, SNEGSKA (reference sequence). This clonotype was found a few times. Its specificity is not known. The same sample was also used in a study of T cells in Graves' hyperthyroidism and ophthalmopathy. That work states: The HTBI primer set drove a first-round RT-PCR of the TCR CDR3.

This rearrangement joins TRBV20-1 to TRBJ2-1; 12 bases align to TRBD2. The sequenced sample was peripheral blood mononuclear cells (PBMCs), obtained at new diagnosis, from a patient treated with antithyroid drugs. The origin of this receptor is a man aged 18 to 30 with Graves disease. CDR3 coding DNA: TGCAGTGCTACAGCCATCCTTCTAGCGGGAGGGCCAAATGAGCAGTTCTTC. This encodes CSATAILLAGGPNEQFF.